This record looks at one T cell receptor beta chain sequence and its context. There are 13 residues in the CDR3. The germline gives CDR1 LNHDA, CDR2 SQIVND (reference sequence). Trimming removed 0 bases at V and 10 bases at J, with 10 bases between. Methods used by the authors: The authors estimated nucleated cell counts from reference gene primer amplification. Profiling relied on immunoSEQ multiplex PCR, and the TCRdb table lists in-frame clones only, not all of them. V and J calls and clone size follow that table, whereas D and trimming were derived from the DNA. The repertoire has about 88,000 clones, 90% to 95% of them found once; the top ten carry over 1.5%. The entry originates in a study of blood T cell repertoires in COVID-19. Study background: Samples representing acute and convalescent COVID-19 were sourced from the United States, Italy and Spain. The cDNA or gDNA used as material had been derived from T cells, B-cell-depleted T cells, or PBMCs.

Sequenced: peripheral blood. The J gene is TRBJ2-1, the V gene TRBV19; D might be TRBD2 (5 bases). This sequence was found in a man aged 55 to 70 with acute or convalescent COVID-19. CDR3 coding DNA: TGTGCCAGTAGTATAGAGCGGGCTACCGAGCAGTTCTTC. Translation gives CASSIERATEQFF.